Presented here are 24 T cell receptor beta chains from one specimen sequenced in a study of control samples from healthy donors and cancer patients (TCRdb year 2020). The library was prepared using the immunoSEQ multiplex PCR assay. Sourced from immuneACCESS, this table was stored by TCRdb with only in-frame sequences that have V and J called. A share of the clones is absent; for the studies checked, an unresolved V gene accounts for under half, and the remainder has no known explanation. This sample has about 150,000 clones in its table, and about 94% of those were observed once. 5.7% of the sample goes to the ten largest clones. Sequencing was done on a sample of blood. The receptors come from a man between 40 and 49 years old in good health.

This clone was picked up one time. V and J are TRBV6-2 or TRBV6-3 and TRBJ1-1, with 7 bases identical to TRBD1. Germline values: CDR1 MNHEY, CDR2 SVGEGT. The CDR3 runs 15 residues. The V segment lost 1 base and the J segment 2 bases; nucleotides outside the gene matches: 4. The CDR3 DNA is TGTGCCAGCAGTTACTGGGACAGACCCAACACTGAAGCTTTCTTT. Residues: CASSYWDRPNTEAFF.

The gene calls are TRBV28 and TRBJ2-2; TRBD1 might be the D (7 bases). CDR1 MDHEN and CDR2 SYDVKM come from the germline V gene. The germline V and J ends were trimmed by 6 bases and 7 bases, with 15 bases remaining between them. The CDR3 loop spans 14 amino acids. CDR3 nucleotide sequence: TGTGCCAGCAGCCAGGGGGGACGTGGCGGGGAGCTGTTTTTT. It encodes CASSQGGRGGELFF.

The chain employs TRBV28 and TRBJ1-4; perhaps TRBD1 as D (5 bases). V lost 5 bases and J 6 bases, leaving 13 bases between the germline ends. The CDR3 consists of 14 residues. Germline V gene data show CDR1 as MDHEN and CDR2 as SYDVKM. The CDR3 sequence: CASSLGTEDEKLFF. As DNA, the CDR3 is TGTGCCAGCAGTCTCGGGACCGAGGATGAAAAACTGTTTTTT.

The chain combines TRBV7-5 with TRBJ1-6. TRBV7-5 is a pseudogene. The CDR3 is made up of 18 amino acids. CDR3 loop: CVRSLKGRPYSYNSPLHF. In DNA form, the CDR3 reads TGTGTCAGAAGCTTAAAGGGTAGGCCCTACTCCTATAATTCACCCCTCCACTTT.

The genes are TRBV21-1 and TRBJ1-1; the table's D call, TRBD1, has no DNA check behind it. TRBV21-1 is annotated as a pseudogene. The length of the CDR3 is 14 residues. CDR3 bases: TGTGCCAGCGCTGGCACAGGGGTGAACACTGAAGCTTTCTTT. It yields the protein CASAGTGVNTEAFF.

The genes are TRBV19 and TRBJ1-5; 7 bases are shared with TRBD1. Unmatched junction bases numbered 6, after V lost 8 bases and J lost 2 bases. Germline V gene sequence: CDR1 LNHDA, CDR2 SQIVND (reference sequence). This CDR3 has 14 amino acids. The CDR3 loop reads CASRGDRGNQPQHF. CDR3 nucleotides: TGTGCCAGTCGAGGGGACAGAGGCAATCAGCCCCAGCATTTT.

This rearrangement joins TRBV9 to TRBJ1-5; D gene uncertain. V lost 4 bases, J lost 2 bases, and 10 bases lay in between. Per germline, CDR1 SGDLS and CDR2 YYNGEE. This CDR3 is built from 14 residues. CDR3 coding DNA: TGTGCCAGCAGCCCGGGTCTTGGCAATCAGCCCCAGCATTTT. The encoded protein is CASSPGLGNQPQHF. Full variable domain (outside the CDR3, taken from reference TRBV9 and TRBJ1-5): DSGVTQTPKHLITATGQRVTLRCSPRSGDLSVYWYQQSLDQGLQFLIQYYNGEERAKGNILERFSAQQFPDLHSELNLSSLELGDSALYFCASSPGLGNQPQHFGDGTRLSIL.

The V call is TRBV19, the J call TRBJ1-1, with 9 bases aligning to TRBD1. Germline V gives CDR1 LNHDA, CDR2 SQIVND (reference sequence). This CDR3 is 16 amino acids long. Losses at the gene ends were 6 bases for V and 1 base for J; bases not matched to a gene: 9. The CDR3 region is CASSPGQGFGNTEAFF. The CDR3 DNA is TGTGCCAGTAGCCCGGGACAGGGTTTCGGGAACACTGAAGCTTTCTTT.

Comment on this clone: The junction differs from germline at one of its ends, possibly a read error. This chain connects TRBV6-2 or TRBV6-3 to TRBJ1-2, with D uncertain. This CDR3 has 14 amino acids. Germline V gene lookup returns CDR1 MNHEY and CDR2 SVGEGT. The CDR3 region has the DNA TGTGCCAGCAGTAACTCAGCGTTTCCGTATGGCTACACCTTC. It encodes CASSNSAFPYGYTF.

The gene calls are TRBV4-1 and TRBJ1-1, with 9 bases lining up with TRBD1. CDR1 is MGHRA and CDR2 is YSYEKL in the germline V gene. Trimming at V came to 4 bases and at J to 8 bases, leaving 8 bases not matched to a gene. This CDR3 comprises 14 residues. In nucleotides, the CDR3 is TGCGCCAGCAGCCCCGGGACAGGGTCGATCGAAGCTTTCTTT. This gives the protein CASSPGTGSIEAFF.

The rearrangement uses TRBV10-3 and TRBJ2-1, with 12 bases fitting TRBD2. V lost 6 bases to trimming and J lost 6 bases; unmatched junction nucleotides: 6. This CDR3 is 15 amino acids long. Germline assignment: CDR1 ENHRY and CDR2 SYGVKD. The CDR3, as DNA: TGTGCCATCAGGGAGACTAGCGGGGGCCCCAATGAGCAGTTCTTC. This encodes CAIRETSGGPNEQFF.

The chain recombines TRBV4-1 with TRBJ1-2, with no clear D. This CDR3 is built from 14 residues. Germline V lookup: CDR1 MGHRA, CDR2 YSYEKL. V lost 1 base, J lost 10 bases, and 16 bases lay in between. CDR3 bases: TGCGCCAGCAGCCAAGTACGAGAAATCCCTTACTACACCTTC. As protein: CASSQVREIPYYTF.

The chain couples TRBV5-1 to TRBJ1-6; possibly TRBD1 for D (5 bases). The length of the CDR3 is 15 residues. Looked up from germline, CDR1 is SGHRS and CDR2 is YFSETQ. V lost 0 bases to trimming and J lost 10 bases, with 14 bases between them. The CDR3 protein is CASSLVAGTESPLHF. CDR3 bases: TGCGCCAGCAGCTTGGTAGCAGGGACGGAATCACCCCTCCACTTT.

The chain combines TRBV7-9 with TRBJ1-2; D unclear. V lost 1 base, J lost 8 bases, and 14 bases lay in between. The CDR3 has 14 residues. CDR1 and CDR2 from the germline V gene are SEHNR and FQNEAQ (reference sequence). CDR3 in DNA: TGTGCCAGCAGCTTAGAGCCCCCAGTAGGCGGCTACACCTTC. Translated, it gives CASSLEPPVGGYTF. Complete variable domain (other parts from reference TRBV7-9 and TRBJ1-2): DTGVSQNPRHKITKRGQNVTFRCDPISEHNRLYWYRQTLGQGPEFLTYFQNEAQLEKSRLLSDRFSAERPKGSFSTLEIQRTEQGDSAMYLCASSLEPPVGGYTFGSGTRLTVV.

The genes are TRBV7-9 and TRBJ1-1; D unclear. The germline gives CDR1 SEHNR, CDR2 FQNEAQ (reference sequence). The CDR3 runs 15 residues. The V and J ends lost 4 bases and 0 bases respectively, with 12 bases between them. CDR3 in amino acids: CASSSREIMNTEAFF. CDR3 bases: TGTGCCAGCAGCTCCCGCGAGATTATGAACACTGAAGCTTTCTTT.

The gene calls are TRBV6-6 and TRBJ2-7, with D possibly TRBD2 on 5 matching bases. Trimming pared 2 bases from V and 6 bases from J, leaving 8 bases between. The CDR3 is 12 amino acids. Germline CDR1 and CDR2: MNHNY and SVGAGI (reference sequence). For the CDR3, the DNA is TGTGCCAGCAGTTACGGCGCGGGCGAGCAGTACTTC. Protein sequence: CASSYGAGEQYF.

V gene TRBV18 combines with J gene TRBJ2-3; perhaps TRBD2 as D (6 bases). The V gene lost 4 bases and the J gene lost 3 bases, with 14 bases spanning the gap. CDR3 length: 15 amino acids. The germline gives CDR1 KGHSH, CDR2 LQKENI. Written as DNA, the CDR3 is TGTGCCAGCTCACAGGGACGGGGGTTTACAGATACGCAGTATTTT. Translating gives CASSQGRGFTDTQYF.

The rearrangement links TRBV7-2 to TRBJ1-3; no clear D gene. Trimming left V 5 bases short and J 4 bases short, with 18 bases between. Germline CDR1 and CDR2: SGHTA and FQGNSA. There are 16 residues in the CDR3. The CDR3 DNA is TGTGCCAGCAGCCCCCAATTAGGGCAGCTGGGAAACACCATATATTTT. Amino acid sequence: CASSPQLGQLGNTIYF. Using reference TRBV7-2 and TRBJ1-3 for the parts outside the CDR3, the full variable domain is GAGVSQSPSNKVTEKGKDVELRCDPISGHTALYWYRQSLGQGLEFLIYFQGNSAPDKSGLPSDRFSAERTGGSVSTLTIQRTQQEDSAVYLCASSPQLGQLGNTIYFGEGSWLTVV.

The CDR3 DNA reads TGTGCCAGCAGCTTGGTAGGTCAAGGGAACTATGGCTACACCTTC. It specifies CASSLVGQGNYGYTF. The chain carries TRBV7-9 and TRBJ1-2, with D hard to call. In germline, CDR1 is SEHNR, CDR2 FQNEAQ (reference sequence). The CDR3 length is 15 residues. The V and J ends lost 3 bases and 2 bases respectively, with 13 bases between them.

CDR3 bases: TGTGCCATCAAGTCGGGCTCCTACGAGCAGTACTTC. Translated, it gives CAIKSGSYEQYF. The rearrangement joins TRBV10-3 to TRBJ2-7; no definite D call. V shed 7 bases and J shed 0 bases, with 7 bases lying between them. This CDR3 is built from 12 residues. Germline CDR1 is ENHRY and CDR2 is SYGVKD.

The chain recombines TRBV10-1 with TRBJ2-3; D not resolved. From germline, CDR1 is WNHNN and CDR2 SYGVQD (reference sequence). Trimming removed 0 bases at V and 3 bases at J, with 10 bases between. This CDR3 is 15 amino acids long. CDR3 in DNA: TGCGCCAGCAGTGAGTCGAGGATGCAGACAGATACGCAGTATTTT. It translates to CASSESRMQTDTQYF.

The rearrangement joins TRBV30 to TRBJ2-7; D ambiguous. Germline CDR1 reads GTSNPN; CDR2 reads SVGIG (reference sequence). V dropped 5 bases and J dropped 0 bases, with 14 bases sitting between them. This CDR3 is 14 amino acids long. The CDR3, as DNA: TGTGCCTGGGATGCGGAAGGGTCCTCCTACGAGCAGTACTTC. It encodes CAWDAEGSSYEQYF.

V usage is TRBV2 and J usage is TRBJ1-2; 7 bases map to TRBD1. With V trimmed by 1 base and J by 4 bases, 9 bases remained unmatched. The CDR3 covers 16 residues. Germline V gene sequence: CDR1 SNHLY, CDR2 FYNNEI. The CDR3 reads CASSEGKAGGSYGYTF. CDR3 bases: TGTGCCAGCAGTGAAGGGAAGGCAGGGGGTAGCTATGGCTACACCTTC.

The chain uses TRBV6-5 and TRBJ2-2; TRBD1 matches 10 bases. Germline lookup yields CDR1 MNHEY and CDR2 SVGAGI. V was clipped by 6 bases and J by 3 bases; unmatched bases: 4. CDR3 length: 15 residues. CDR3 nucleotide sequence: TGTGCCAGCAGGGCGGGGACAGGGGACACCGGGGAGCTGTTTTTT. It is translated as CASRAGTGDTGELFF.